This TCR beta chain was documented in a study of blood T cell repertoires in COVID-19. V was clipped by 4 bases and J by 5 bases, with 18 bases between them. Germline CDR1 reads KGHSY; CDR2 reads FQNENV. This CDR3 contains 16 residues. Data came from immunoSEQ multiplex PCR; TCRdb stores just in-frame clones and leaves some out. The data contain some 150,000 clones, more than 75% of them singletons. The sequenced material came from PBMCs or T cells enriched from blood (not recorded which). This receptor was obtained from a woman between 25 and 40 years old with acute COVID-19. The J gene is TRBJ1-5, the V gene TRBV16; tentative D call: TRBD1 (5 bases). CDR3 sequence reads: CASSLRVGVLDQPQHF. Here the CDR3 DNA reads TGTGCCAGCAGCCTCCGGGTAGGGGTTCTCGATCAGCCCCAGCATTTT.